What follows are 9 T cell receptor beta chains derived from one specimen sequenced in a study of blood T cell repertoires in COVID-19. Profiling relied on immunoSEQ multiplex PCR, and the TCRdb table lists in-frame clones only, not all of them. The table lists nearly 80,000 clones, around 83% of them singletons. What was sequenced was peripheral blood. The origin of the receptors is a woman aged 70 to 79 with acute or convalescent COVID-19.

This clone was observed a handful of times. The chain combines TRBV24-1 with TRBJ1-5; D remains unclear. CDR1 and CDR2 from the germline V gene are KGHDR and SFDVKD. Trimming pared 9 bases from V and 3 bases from J, leaving 17 bases between. This CDR3 is built from 15 residues. The CDR3 nucleotides read TGTGCCACCGCCCCCCTCCCCCTATACAATCAGCCCCAGCATTTT. Its protein is CATAPLPLYNQPQHF.

Only a few counts were recorded for this clone. The chain combines TRBV5-4 with TRBJ1-2; the D is unclear. This CDR3 contains 17 residues. Trimming left V 0 bases short and J 2 bases short, with 17 bases between. Germline V gene sequence: CDR1 SGHNT, CDR2 YYREEE (reference sequence). The DNA of the CDR3 is TGTGCCAGCAGCTTGGTCGCGTGGGCAGGCGACAACTATGGCTACACCTTC. This translates into CASSLVAWAGDNYGYTF.

The chain recombines TRBV11-1 with TRBJ1-4; D is unclear. V shed 8 bases and J shed 8 bases, with 15 bases lying between them. The CDR3 loop spans 13 amino acids. The germline V gene has CDR1 SGHAT and CDR2 FQDESV (reference sequence). This CDR3 is CASRDDGYEKLFF. The CDR3 bases are TGTGCCAGCCGGGATGACGGGTACGAAAAACTGTTTTTT.

The gene calls are TRBV4-2 and TRBJ1-2; maybe TRBD1 (5 bases). The V gene lost 0 bases and the J gene lost 4 bases, with 9 bases spanning the gap. CDR3 length: 14 residues. CDR1 LGHNA and CDR2 YNFKEQ come from the germline V gene. The CDR3 is CASSQDQGPYGYTF. In DNA form, the CDR3 reads TGTGCCAGCAGCCAAGATCAGGGCCCCTATGGCTACACCTTC.

The rearrangement links TRBV19 to TRBJ1-1; 8 positions agree with TRBD1. The V gene end was trimmed by 5 bases and the J gene end by 0 bases; junction bases not matched to a gene: 5. Germline CDR1 and CDR2: LNHDA and SQIVND (reference sequence). The CDR3 runs 15 residues. CDR3 coding DNA: TGTGCCAGTAGTCCCGAGGGACAGGTGAACACTGAAGCTTTCTTT. Translating it yields CASSPEGQVNTEAFF.

The chain joins TRBV14 to TRBJ2-1, with D possibly TRBD1 on 6 matching bases. The germline V and J ends were trimmed by 8 bases and 6 bases, with 20 bases remaining between them. CDR3 length: 15 amino acids. Germline-derived CDR1 and CDR2 are SGHDN and FVKESK. The CDR3 region has the DNA TGTGCCAGCGCATATTTACAGGGAACGTCCAATGAGCAGTTCTTC. Its translation is CASAYLQGTSNEQFF.

The chain employs TRBV7-9 and TRBJ2-2; no definite D call. This CDR3 contains 16 residues. Trimming cost V 5 bases and J 5 bases, with 18 bases left between them. The germline gives CDR1 SEHNR, CDR2 FQNEAQ (reference sequence). In DNA form, the CDR3 reads TGTGCCAGCAGCCTTGCCGATCGCGGAGATACCGGGGAGCTGTTTTTT. Its translation is CASSLADRGDTGELFF. The whole variable domain, filled in from reference TRBV7-9 and TRBJ2-2, reads DTGVSQNPRHKITKRGQNVTFRCDPISEHNRLYWYRQTLGQGPEFLTYFQNEAQLEKSRLLSDRFSAERPKGSFSTLEIQRTEQGDSAMYLCASSLADRGDTGELFFGEGSRLTVL.

This clone was observed a few times. The chain links TRBV24-1 to TRBJ1-2, with D perhaps TRBD1 (5 bases). Trimming took off 4 bases at V and 5 bases at J, with 10 bases between the two ends. Germline V lookup: CDR1 KGHDR, CDR2 SFDVKD. The CDR3 has 13 residues. The CDR3 DNA is TGTGCCACCAGTGAGGTTGACAGTTATGGCTACACCTTC. Translating it yields CATSEVDSYGYTF.

This chain joins TRBV5-6 and TRBJ2-6; D possibly corresponds to TRBD1 (6 bases). There are 15 residues in the CDR3. Trimming took off 0 bases at V and 3 bases at J, with 7 bases between the two ends. Germline CDR1 reads SGHDT; CDR2 reads YYEEEE. The CDR3 protein is CASSLGGLGANVLTF. The CDR3 bases are TGTGCCAGCAGCTTGGGGGGGCTTGGGGCCAACGTCCTGACTTTC.